Below are 12 T cell receptor beta chains sequenced from a single sample in a study of cytomegalovirus exposure and HLA in healthy donors. Use of 60 Vbeta and 13 Jbeta primers characterized the PCR. Assay: immunoSEQ multiplex PCR; the TCRdb copy retains only in-frame clones and omits some. The sample carries 90,000 to 140,000 clones, nearly 85% recorded once. Sequenced input: PBMCs. The source is a man between 18 and 35 years old in good health and CMV-seronegative.

The V call is TRBV30, the J call TRBJ2-3; 12 bases line up with TRBD2. The V segment lost 2 bases and the J segment 4 bases; nucleotides outside the gene matches: 10. The CDR3 loop spans 17 amino acids. Per germline, CDR1 GTSNPN and CDR2 SVGIG (reference sequence). The CDR3 nucleotides are TGTGCCTGGAGTTTCCGACTAGCGGGAGTGAGGGCAGATACGCAGTATTTT. Translating gives CAWSFRLAGVRADTQYF. The complete variable domain, with remaining parts taken from reference TRBV30 and TRBJ2-3, reads SQTIHQWPATLVQPVGSPLSLECTVEGTSNPNLYWYRQAAGRGLQLLFYSVGIGQISSEVPQNLSASRPQDRQFILSSKKLLLSDSGFYLCAWSFRLAGVRADTQYFGPGTRLTVL.

In the case of this clone: The same CDR3 also results from other DNA sequences found in this sample. The V and J genes are TRBV12-5 and TRBJ1-5, with D unresolved. The germline V gene encodes CDR1 LGHNT and CDR2 FRNRAP. The V end lost 4 bases, the J end lost 0 bases, and 13 bases lay between the germline ends. This CDR3 has 16 residues. This chain's CDR3 is CASGSNQVNSNQPQHF. As DNA, the CDR3 is TGTGCTAGTGGTTCAAACCAGGTGAATAGCAATCAGCCCCAGCATTTT.

V and J are TRBV11-2 and TRBJ2-3, with D possibly TRBD1 on 6 matching bases. The CDR3 has 13 residues. Trimming took off 0 bases at V and 10 bases at J, with 11 bases between the two ends. Germline V gene sequence: CDR1 SGHAT, CDR2 FQNNGV. In DNA form, the CDR3 reads TGTGCCAGCAGCTTAGACCAGGGGACGGCGCAGTATTTT. It encodes CASSLDQGTAQYF.

The CDR3 loop is CSVERLGSVGTQYF. The CDR3 coding sequence is TGCAGCGTTGAGAGGCTAGGCAGCGTGGGTACGCAGTATTTT. The V and J genes are TRBV29-1 and TRBJ2-3; D remains unclear. This CDR3 contains 14 residues. The V gene's germline CDR1 is SQVTM and CDR2 ANQGSEA. The V end lost 3 bases, the J end lost 8 bases, and 18 bases lay between the germline ends.

This chain uses TRBV10-3 with TRBJ1-1; 9 nucleotides align to TRBD1. CDR3 size: 14 residues. The germline V gene encodes CDR1 ENHRY and CDR2 SYGVKD. Losses at the gene ends were 4 bases for V and 3 bases for J; bases not matched to a gene: 3. The chain's CDR3 is CAISAGQGHTEAFF. As DNA, the CDR3 is TGTGCCATCAGTGCCGGACAGGGGCACACTGAAGCTTTCTTT.

The J gene is TRBJ1-2, the V gene TRBV6-5; D gene ambiguous. The CDR3 spans 16 residues. V lost 0 bases and J 4 bases, leaving 15 bases between the germline ends. Germline V gives CDR1 MNHEY, CDR2 SVGAGI. In DNA, the CDR3 is TGTGCCAGCAGTTACTCGTCCACGGGGTTGAGCTATGGCTACACCTTC. Amino acids: CASSYSSTGLSYGYTF.

The chain carries TRBV27 and TRBJ1-1; maybe TRBD1 (5 bases). With 5 bases removed from V and 0 bases from J, the gap between germline ends came to 25 bases. The CDR3 extends over 19 amino acids. The germline CDR1 and CDR2 sequences are MNHEY and SMNVEV (reference sequence). DNA of the CDR3: TGTGCCAGCAGTCCCATAGATTCCAGGGCGTTGAACGTGAACACTGAAGCTTTCTTT. Its protein is CASSPIDSRALNVNTEAFF.

This chain joins TRBV6-1 and TRBJ2-2; a weak D match, TRBD2 (5 bases). The V gene's germline CDR1 is MNHNS and CDR2 SASEGT. This CDR3 contains 15 residues. The V end was cut by 5 bases, the J end by 7 bases, with 17 bases between. CDR3 sequence (DNA): TGTGCCAGCAGTCGAAGACCCGCCGGGGACGGGGAGCTGTTTTTT. Translation gives CASSRRPAGDGELFF.

The rearrangement uses TRBV7-2 and TRBJ2-7; TRBD2 matches at 9 bases. Germline V lookup: CDR1 SGHTA, CDR2 FQGNSA. J was trimmed by 3 bases and V by 8 bases; bases with no gene match: 11. The CDR3 contains 15 residues. The CDR3 spells CASLELAGAFYEQYF. CDR3 DNA sequence: TGTGCCAGCCTCGAATTAGCGGGAGCTTTCTACGAGCAGTACTTC.

J is TRBJ2-7 and V is TRBV4-1; TRBD2 agrees at 9 bases. Germline V gene lookup returns CDR1 MGHRA and CDR2 YSYEKL. With 3 bases clipped from V and 3 bases from J, the junction kept 6 bases outside the gene matches. The CDR3 has 15 residues. The CDR3 DNA sequence: TGCGCCAGCAGCCATCGCGGGGGGGGCGGCTACGAGCAGTACTTC. As protein: CASSHRGGGGYEQYF.

J is TRBJ1-1 and V is TRBV5-1; D call uncertain. Trimming removed 6 bases at V and 1 base at J, with 16 bases between. Per the germline V gene, CDR1 is SGHRS and CDR2 is YFSETQ. This CDR3 has 15 amino acids. The DNA for the CDR3 is TGCGCCAGCACCCCCCGAGGCAATGGGAACACTGAAGCTTTCTTT. As protein: CASTPRGNGNTEAFF.

In nucleotides, the CDR3 is TGTGCCAGCAGTCAACTAGCGGTAGGCACCTACGAGCAGTACTTC. Translation: CASSQLAVGTYEQYF. The V call is TRBV2, the J call TRBJ2-7, with 8 bases that match TRBD2. The length of the CDR3 is 15 residues. V shed 5 bases, J shed 2 bases, and the junction held 8 bases outside the gene matches. Germline V gene sequence: CDR1 SNHLY, CDR2 FYNNEI.